Listed below are T cell receptor beta chains from one sample, sequenced in a study of PD-L1 blockade in urothelial cancer. TCRdb's copy holds only in-frame clones and misses some; the assay was immunoSEQ multiplex PCR. The sample carries 35,000 to 40,000 clones, roughly four fifths recorded once. Sequences were derived from PBMCs, sampled around atezolizumab (anti-PD-L1) treatment. Receptor source: a man aged 55 to 70 with urothelial cancer. The CDR3 runs from the conserved cysteine through the conserved F or W. A D gene is named only where the DNA matches it firmly. Expanded clones are given a class, and other clones once, few, many or no size at all.

J | V | size | D | CDR3 | DNA
TRBJ2-3 | TRBV7-2 | . | TRBD2 | CASSLGISGRSSTDTQYF | TGTGCCAGCAGCTTAGGGATTAGCGGGAGATCTAGCACAGATACGCAGTATTTT
TRBJ2-5 | TRBV6-1 | . | TRBD1 | CASSDLTRGTGGRETQYF | TGTGCCAGCAGTGACTTAACCCGTGGGACAGGGGGCAGGGAGACCCAGTACTTC
TRBJ2-5 | TRBV5-4 | once | . | CASSLAGVRETQYF | TGTGCCAGCAGCTTAGCGGGTGTCAGAGAGACCCAGTACTTC
TRBJ2-1 | TRBV29-1 | . | . | CSVAVAGIGDEQFF | TGCAGCGTTGCGGTGGCGGGAATTGGCGATGAGCAGTTCTTC
TRBJ2-5 | TRBV7-9 | . | TRBD2 | CASSFPPSSGRQETQYF | TGTGCCAGCAGCTTCCCCCCCTCTAGCGGAAGACAAGAGACCCAGTACTTC
TRBJ2-4 | TRBV2 | few | . | CASSQKGFGTPLAKNIQYF | TGTGCCAGCAGTCAAAAGGGGTTCGGGACACCCCTAGCCAAAAACATTCAGTACTTC
TRBJ1-5 | TRBV27 | . | TRBD1 | CASSLYGRQGPLNPSNQPQHF | TGTGCCAGCAGTTTATATGGCCGACAGGGGCCCCTCAATCCTAGCAATCAGCCCCAGCATTTT
TRBJ1-3 | TRBV15 | . | . | CATSPRGQQVFGNTIYF | TGTGCCACCAGCCCGCGCGGACAGCAGGTTTTTGGAAACACCATATATTTT
TRBJ2-5 | TRBV5-1 | . | . | CASSLAGTGLLQETQYF | TGCGCCAGCAGCTTGGCTGGAACAGGGTTACTTCAAGAGACCCAGTACTTC
TRBJ1-1 | TRBV5-1 | . | . | CASSLVRGTEAFF | TGCGCCAGCAGCTTGGTCAGGGGAACTGAAGCTTTCTTT
TRBJ2-5 | TRBV5-1 | . | . | CASSLAKTPYQETQYF | TGCGCCAGCAGCTTGGCTAAGACACCTTACCAAGAGACCCAGTACTTC
TRBJ2-7 | TRBV4-1 | . | . | CASSQDAQNYEQYF | TGCGCCAGCAGCCAAGATGCACAGAACTACGAGCAGTACTTC
TRBJ1-3 | TRBV7-9 | few | . | CASSPKLRVGNTIYF | TGTGCCAGCAGCCCCAAATTGAGGGTTGGAAACACCATATATTTT
TRBJ2-7 | TRBV2 | . | TRBD2 | CASLGLAGGPSEQYF | TGTGCCTCCCTGGGGCTAGCGGGGGGGCCTTCCGAGCAGTACTTC
TRBJ2-6 | TRBV28 | . | . | CASSPQVGANVLTF | TGTGCCAGCAGTCCCCAGGTGGGGGCCAACGTCCTGACTTTC
TRBJ2-7 | TRBV18 | . | TRBD1 | CASSPPGQGPFNEQYF | TGTGCCAGCTCACCACCCGGACAGGGGCCTTTCAACGAGCAGTACTTC
TRBJ1-4 | TRBV7-9 | few | TRBD1 | CASSIDRDEKLFF | TGTGCCAGCAGCATAGACAGGGATGAAAAACTGTTTTTT
TRBJ1-1 | TRBV10-3 | . | . | CAISEGGANTEAFF | TGTGCCATCAGTGAGGGGGGCGCGAACACTGAAGCTTTCTTT
TRBJ2-1 | TRBV5-1 | . | TRBD1 | CASSLDRTGIDEQFF | TGCGCCAGCAGCCTAGATCGGACAGGGATAGATGAGCAGTTCTTC
TRBJ1-2 | TRBV28 | . | . | CASSSYRLSYGYTF | TGTGCCAGCAGTTCCTACCGACTATCCTATGGCTACACCTTC
TRBJ2-1 | TRBV5-6 | . | TRBD2 | CASSPLFVRGGPYNEQFF | TGTGCCAGCAGCCCCTTGTTTGTCCGGGGGGGCCCCTACAATGAGCAGTTCTTC
TRBJ2-7 | TRBV2 | . | TRBD2 | CATRLAGRDEQYF | TGTGCCACCAGACTAGCGGGGCGGGACGAGCAGTACTTC
TRBJ1-4 | TRBV28 | few | . | CASSLRSTNEKLFF | TGTGCCAGCAGTTTACGGTCAACTAATGAAAAACTGTTTTTT
TRBJ1-5 | TRBV7-9 | . | TRBD1 | CASSPLGQGDQPQHF | TGTGCCAGCAGCCCCCTTGGACAGGGGGATCAGCCCCAGCATTTT
TRBJ2-2 | TRBV2 | once | TRBD1 | CASRQGWGTGELFF | TGTGCCAGCAGACAGGGGTGGGGCACCGGGGAGCTGTTTTTT
TRBJ1-4 | TRBV30 | few | . | CAWSVEEKLFF | TGTGCCTGGAGTGTAGAGGAAAAACTGTTTTTT
TRBJ2-5 | TRBV25-1 | . | TRBD1 | CASTPGDRAMPETQYF | TGTGCCAGCACCCCGGGGGACAGGGCCATGCCAGAGACCCAGTACTTC
TRBJ1-5 | TRBV19 | . | TRBD1 | CASSGGTAYSNQPQHF | TGTGCCAGTAGTGGAGGGACAGCCTATAGCAATCAGCCCCAGCATTTT
TRBJ1-4 | TRBV7-2 | . | TRBD1 | CASSSKTGGGEKLFF | TGTGCCAGCAGCTCAAAGACAGGGGGAGGGGAAAAACTGTTTTTT
TRBJ1-5 | TRBV6-1 | . | TRBD1 | CASSEGQGSNQPQHF | TGTGCCAGCAGTGAGGGACAGGGTAGCAATCAGCCCCAGCATTTT
TRBJ1-6 | TRBV7-2 | few | . | CASSRGASYNSPLHF | TGTGCCAGCAGCCGGGGGGCCTCCTATAATTCACCCCTCCACTTT
TRBJ1-2 | TRBV7-8 | . | . | CASSSARRETRYGYTF | TGTGCCAGCAGCTCGGCTCGGAGGGAGACTCGGTATGGCTACACCTTC
TRBJ1-2 | TRBV6-1 | . | . | CASSDSQRVRYTF | TGTGCCAGCAGTGATAGCCAGCGCGTCCGCTACACCTTC
TRBJ2-1 | TRBV29-1 | once | . | CSVEYDTADNEQFF | TGCAGCGTTGAATACGACACCGCAGACAATGAGCAGTTCTTC
TRBJ2-1 | TRBV28 | few | . | CASSFSGYNEQFF | TGTGCCAGCAGTTTCTCAGGGTACAATGAGCAGTTCTTC
TRBJ1-4 | TRBV6-6 | . | TRBD1 | CASSYRGGEAEKLFF | TGTGCCAGCAGTTACAGAGGGGGCGAGGCTGAAAAACTGTTTTTT
TRBJ2-1 | TRBV7-3 | . | . | CASSEAKGNEQFF | TGTGCCAGCAGCGAAGCCAAGGGGAATGAGCAGTTCTTC
TRBJ2-5 | TRBV6-1 | . | . | CASSGGQGRERRETQYF | TGTGCCAGCAGTGGAGGGCAGGGGAGGGAAAGGAGAGAGACCCAGTACTTC
TRBJ1-6 | TRBV7-9 | . | . | CASSLMGASPLHF | TGTGCCAGCAGCTTGATGGGGGCTTCACCCCTCCACTTT
TRBJ1-3 | TRBV19 | . | . | CASTSGGATGNTIYF | TGTGCCAGTACCTCCGGGGGGGCAACTGGAAACACCATATATTTT